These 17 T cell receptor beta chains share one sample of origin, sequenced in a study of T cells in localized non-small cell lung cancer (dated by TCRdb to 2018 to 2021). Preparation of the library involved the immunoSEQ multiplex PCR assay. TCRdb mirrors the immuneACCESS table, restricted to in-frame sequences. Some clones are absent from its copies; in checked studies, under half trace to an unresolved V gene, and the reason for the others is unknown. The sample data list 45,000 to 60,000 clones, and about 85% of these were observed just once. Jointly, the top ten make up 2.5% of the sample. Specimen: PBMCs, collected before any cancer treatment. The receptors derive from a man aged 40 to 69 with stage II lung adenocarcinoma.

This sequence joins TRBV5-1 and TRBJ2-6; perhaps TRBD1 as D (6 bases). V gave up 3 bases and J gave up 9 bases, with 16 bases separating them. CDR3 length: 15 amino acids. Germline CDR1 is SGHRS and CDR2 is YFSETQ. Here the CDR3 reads CASSSDGDRRNVLTF. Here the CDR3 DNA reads TGCGCCAGCAGCTCGGATGGTGACAGGCGCAACGTCCTGACTTTC.

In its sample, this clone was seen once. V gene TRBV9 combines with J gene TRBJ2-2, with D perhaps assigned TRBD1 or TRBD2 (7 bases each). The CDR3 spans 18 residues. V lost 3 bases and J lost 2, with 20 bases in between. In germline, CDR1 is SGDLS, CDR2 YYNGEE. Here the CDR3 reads CASSAHLGGGINTGELFF. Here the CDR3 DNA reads TGTGCCAGCAGCGCCCACTTGGGAGGGGGCATTAACACCGGGGAGCTGTTTTTT.

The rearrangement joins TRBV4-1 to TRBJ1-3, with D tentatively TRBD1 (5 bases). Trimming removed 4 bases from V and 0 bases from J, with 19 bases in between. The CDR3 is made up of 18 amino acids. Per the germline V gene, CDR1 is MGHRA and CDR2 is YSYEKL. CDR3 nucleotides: TGCGCCAGCAGCCGTTTGGGACCCGGAGGGGACTCTGGAAACACCATATATTTT. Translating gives CASSRLGPGGDSGNTIYF.

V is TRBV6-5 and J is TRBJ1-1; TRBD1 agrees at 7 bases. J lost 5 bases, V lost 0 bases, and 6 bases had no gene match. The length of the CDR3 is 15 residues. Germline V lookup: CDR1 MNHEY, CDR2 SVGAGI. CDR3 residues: CASSYSFQGGTEAFF. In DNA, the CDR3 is TGTGCCAGCAGTTACTCGTTTCAGGGGGGGACTGAAGCTTTCTTT.

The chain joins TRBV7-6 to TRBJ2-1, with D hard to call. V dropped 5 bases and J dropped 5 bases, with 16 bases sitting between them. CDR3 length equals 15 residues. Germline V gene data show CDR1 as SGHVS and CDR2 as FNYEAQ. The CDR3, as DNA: TGTGCCAGCAGCATAACTTTGGGCTTGAACAATGAGCAGTTCTTC. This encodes CASSITLGLNNEQFF.

The CDR3 region is CASVGPGGENTEAFF. The CDR3 DNA reads as TGTGCCTCCGTTGGACCAGGGGGCGAAAACACTGAAGCTTTCTTT. The chain recombines TRBV30 with TRBJ1-1, with 8 bases matching TRBD1. The CDR3 consists of 15 residues. The germline gives CDR1 GTSNPN, CDR2 SVGIG (reference sequence). With 7 bases clipped from V and 2 bases from J, the junction kept 12 bases outside the gene matches.

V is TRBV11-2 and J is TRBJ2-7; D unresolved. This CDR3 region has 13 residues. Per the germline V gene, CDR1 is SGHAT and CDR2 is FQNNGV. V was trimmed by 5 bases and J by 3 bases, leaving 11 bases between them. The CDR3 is CASSPGLDYEQYV. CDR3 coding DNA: TGTGCCAGCAGCCCTGGGTTAGACTACGAGCAGTACGTC.

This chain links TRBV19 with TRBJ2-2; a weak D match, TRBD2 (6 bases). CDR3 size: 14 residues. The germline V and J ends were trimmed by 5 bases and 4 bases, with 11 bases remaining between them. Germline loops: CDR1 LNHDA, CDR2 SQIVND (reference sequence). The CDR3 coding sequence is TGTGCCAGTAGTCCCACGGGAGTCACCGGGGAGCTGTTTTTT. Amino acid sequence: CASSPTGVTGELFF.

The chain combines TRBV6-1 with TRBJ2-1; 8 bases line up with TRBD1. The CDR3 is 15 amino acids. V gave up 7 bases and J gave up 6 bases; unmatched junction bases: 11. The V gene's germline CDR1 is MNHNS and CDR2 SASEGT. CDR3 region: CASKIRQGSVNEQFF. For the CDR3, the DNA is TGTGCCAGCAAAATAAGACAGGGGTCGGTCAATGAGCAGTTCTTC.

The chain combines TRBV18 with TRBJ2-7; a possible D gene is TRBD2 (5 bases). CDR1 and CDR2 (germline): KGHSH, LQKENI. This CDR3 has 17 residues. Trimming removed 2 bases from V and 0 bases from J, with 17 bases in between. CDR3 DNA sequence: TGTGCCAGCTCACCAACAGCGAGAGGGTGGGGCTCCTACGAGCAGTACGTC. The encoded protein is CASSPTARGWGSYEQYV.

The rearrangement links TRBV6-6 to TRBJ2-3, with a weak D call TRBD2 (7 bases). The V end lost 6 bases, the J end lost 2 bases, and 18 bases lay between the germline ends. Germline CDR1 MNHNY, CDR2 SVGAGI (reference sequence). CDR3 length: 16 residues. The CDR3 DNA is TGTGCCAGCAGCCACTTTGGGGGGGGCCCCACAGATACGCAGTATTTT. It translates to CASSHFGGGPTDTQYF.

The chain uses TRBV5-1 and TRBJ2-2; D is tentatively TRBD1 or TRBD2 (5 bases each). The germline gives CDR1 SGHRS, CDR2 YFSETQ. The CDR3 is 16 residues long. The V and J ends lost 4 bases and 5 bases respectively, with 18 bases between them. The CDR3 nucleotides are TGCGCCAGCAGCCCCAAGAGGGGCGCGGGTACCGGGGAGCTGTTTTTT. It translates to CASSPKRGAGTGELFF.

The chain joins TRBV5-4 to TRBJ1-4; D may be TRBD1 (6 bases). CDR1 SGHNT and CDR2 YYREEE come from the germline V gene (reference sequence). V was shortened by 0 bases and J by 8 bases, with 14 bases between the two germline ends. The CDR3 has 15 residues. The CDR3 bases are TGTGCCAGCAGCTTGGGGGGGGGCGCAAAGGAAAAACTGTTTTTT. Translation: CASSLGGGAKEKLFF.

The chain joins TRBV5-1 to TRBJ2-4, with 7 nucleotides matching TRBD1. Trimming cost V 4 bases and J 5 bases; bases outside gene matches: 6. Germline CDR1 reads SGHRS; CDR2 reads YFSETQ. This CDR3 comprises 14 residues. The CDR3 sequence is CASSETGLENIQYF. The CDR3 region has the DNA TGCGCCAGCAGCGAGACAGGGTTAGAAAACATTCAGTACTTC.

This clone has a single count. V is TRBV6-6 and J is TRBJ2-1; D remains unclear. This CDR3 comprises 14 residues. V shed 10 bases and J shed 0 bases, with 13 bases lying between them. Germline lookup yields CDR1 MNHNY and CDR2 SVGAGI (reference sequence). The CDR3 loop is CATRRGSSYNEQFF. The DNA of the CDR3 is TGTGCCACCAGACGAGGAAGCTCCTACAATGAGCAGTTCTTC.

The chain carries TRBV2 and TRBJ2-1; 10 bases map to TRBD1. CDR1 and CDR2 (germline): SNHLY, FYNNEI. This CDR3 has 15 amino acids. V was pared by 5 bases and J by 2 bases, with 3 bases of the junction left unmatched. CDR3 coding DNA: TGTGCCAGCAGTCAGGACAGGGGGGCCTACAATGAGCAGTTCTTC. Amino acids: CASSQDRGAYNEQFF.

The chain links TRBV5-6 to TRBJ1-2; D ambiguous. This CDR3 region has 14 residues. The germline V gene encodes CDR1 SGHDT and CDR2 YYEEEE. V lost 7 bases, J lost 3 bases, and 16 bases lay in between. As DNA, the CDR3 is TGTGCCAGCTATAGAGGTGGTGCTGACTATGGCTACACCTTC. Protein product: CASYRGGADYGYTF.